The 20 T cell receptor beta chains in this list originate from one sample, sequenced in a study of blood T cell repertoires in COVID-19. Using immunoSEQ multiplex PCR, the repertoire was profiled, and TCRdb retains in-frame clones only, with some absent. In the table there are fewer than 85,000 clones, around 76% of which are singletons. The source material was peripheral blood. The receptors stem from a woman aged 80 or older with active or convalescent COVID-19.

V usage is TRBV18 and J usage is TRBJ2-1; perhaps TRBD1 as D (5 bases). V lost 8 bases and J lost 0, with 14 bases in between. The CDR3 loop spans 15 amino acids. In germline, CDR1 is KGHSH, CDR2 LQKENI. CDR3 DNA sequence: TGTGCCAGCCGATCCACAGGTTACTCCTACAATGAGCAGTTCTTC. The encoded protein is CASRSTGYSYNEQFF.

This chain links TRBV7-9 with TRBJ1-2, with a weak D call TRBD1 (6 bases). Germline V gene sequence: CDR1 SEHNR, CDR2 FQNEAQ (reference sequence). The CDR3 contains 11 residues. V shed 6 bases and J shed 13 bases, with 15 bases lying between them. CDR3 amino acids: CASSSTGRATF. The CDR3 nucleotides read TGTGCCAGCAGTTCTACAGGGCGGGCCACCTTC.

This clone was counted only a few times. This rearrangement joins TRBV6-2 or TRBV6-3 to TRBJ1-6, with D perhaps matching TRBD1 (6 bases). Trimming left V 5 bases short and J 5 bases short, with 13 bases between. Germline CDR1 reads MNHEY; CDR2 reads SVGEGT. The CDR3 is made up of 15 amino acids. The chain's CDR3 is CASSKGTPDNSPLHF. CDR3 coding DNA: TGTGCCAGCAGTAAAGGGACACCAGATAATTCACCCCTCCACTTT.

This chain joins TRBV7-2 and TRBJ1-2; 9 bases fit TRBD1. Trimming at V came to 4 bases and at J to 3 bases, leaving 3 bases not matched to a gene. The CDR3 has 14 amino acids. From germline, CDR1 is SGHTA and CDR2 FQGNSA. Here the CDR3 reads CASSSRTGDYGYTF. In DNA, the CDR3 is TGTGCCAGCAGCTCACGGACAGGGGACTATGGCTACACCTTC.

The V call is TRBV11-3, the J call TRBJ1-4, with D perhaps TRBD1 (5 bases). The CDR3 length is 13 residues. V dropped 5 bases and J dropped 4 bases, with 8 bases sitting between them. Germline V CDR1 and CDR2: SGHNT, YENEEA. CDR3 in DNA: TGTGCCAGCAGCATGGGACTTAATGAAAAACTGTTTTTT. Its translation: CASSMGLNEKLFF.

In nucleotides, the CDR3 is TGTGCCAGCAGCTTCGGGGGGGTTAACGGAAAACTGTTTTTT. It encodes CASSFGGVNGKLFF. This chain links TRBV7-8 with TRBJ1-4; possible D gene TRBD1, 5 bases. The V gene lost 3 bases and the J gene lost 10 bases, with 15 bases spanning the gap. The germline V gene has CDR1 SGHVS and CDR2 FQNEAQ. This CDR3 comprises 14 residues. Variable domain in full (rest from reference TRBV7-8 and TRBJ1-4): GAGVSQSPRYKVAKRGQDVALRCDPISGHVSLFWYQQALGQGPEFLTYFQNEAQLDKSGLPSDRFFAERPEGSVSTLKIQRTQQEDSAVYLCASSFGGVNGKLFFGSGTQLSVL.

This clone was recorded a few times. The rearrangement joins TRBV24-1 to TRBJ2-5; TRBD2 is a possible D gene (6 bases). Germline V gene sequence: CDR1 KGHDR, CDR2 SFDVKD. V lost 5 bases and J 5 bases, leaving 11 bases between the germline ends. The CDR3 extends over 13 amino acids. The CDR3 protein is CATSAEGRETQYF. The CDR3 DNA reads as TGTGCCACCAGTGCGGAGGGTAGGGAGACCCAGTACTTC.

The CDR3 here is CASSQTGESNQPQHF. The CDR3 DNA follows: TGTGCCAGCAGCCAGACGGGGGAAAGCAATCAGCCCCAGCATTTT. This sequence joins TRBV6-5 and TRBJ1-5, with TRBD1 as a possible D gene (5 bases). CDR3 length: 15 residues. V was trimmed by 6 bases and J by 1 base, leaving 13 bases between them. In germline, CDR1 is MNHEY, CDR2 SVGAGI.

The V and J genes are TRBV11-2 and TRBJ2-3; D is possibly TRBD2 (6 bases). Trimming cost V 3 bases and J 2 bases, with 9 bases left between them. Germline V gene data show CDR1 as SGHAT and CDR2 as FQNNGV. This CDR3 region has 14 residues. This CDR3 is CASSFGGSTDTQYF. CDR3 coding DNA: TGTGCCAGCAGCTTCGGGGGTTCCACAGATACGCAGTATTTT.

This clone has only a few counts. This chain links TRBV5-1 with TRBJ2-5, with 9 bases matching TRBD2. CDR3 length equals 14 residues. Germline CDR1 SGHRS, CDR2 YFSETQ. Losses at the gene ends were 7 bases for V and 5 bases for J; bases not matched to a gene: 9. In nucleotides, the CDR3 is TGCGCCAGCGGCAAAGCGGGGGGTGAGGAGACCCAGTACTTC. Translating it yields CASGKAGGEETQYF.

The J gene is TRBJ2-1, the V gene TRBV5-5; 8 bases are shared with TRBD1. Germline V gene data show CDR1 as SGHKS and CDR2 as YYEKEE (reference sequence). V lost 2 bases and J lost 8; bases outside the gene matches: 3. This CDR3 comprises 13 residues. The chain's CDR3 is CASSFAGGHEQFF. The DNA of the CDR3 is TGTGCCAGCAGCTTTGCAGGGGGCCATGAGCAGTTCTTC.

This clone was observed a single time. The V and J genes are TRBV7-2 and TRBJ2-2; D may be TRBD1 (6 bases). Trimming left V 5 bases short and J 4 bases short, with 14 bases between. The CDR3 has 15 amino acids. CDR1 and CDR2 (germline): SGHTA, FQGNSA. The CDR3 is CASSPQRGTTGELFF. The CDR3 coding sequence is TGTGCCAGCAGCCCGCAGAGGGGGACCACCGGGGAGCTGTTTTTT.

The V gene is TRBV10-3, the J gene TRBJ1-5; 9 positions agree with TRBD1. J lost 2 bases, V lost 6 bases, and 2 bases had no gene match. This CDR3 has 14 amino acids. Germline CDR1 reads ENHRY; CDR2 reads SYGVKD. The CDR3 coding sequence is TGTGCCATCAGGGGACAGGGTGGCAATCAGCCCCAGCATTTT. The encoded protein is CAIRGQGGNQPQHF.

The rearrangement uses TRBV28 and TRBJ2-5; 15 bases align to TRBD2. V gave up 5 bases and J gave up 9 bases; unmatched junction bases: 10. Germline V gene lookup returns CDR1 MDHEN and CDR2 SYDVKM. CDR3 size: 16 residues. The CDR3 spells CASSPGTSGGRRAQYF. CDR3 sequence (DNA): TGTGCCAGCAGTCCGGGGACTAGCGGGGGGCGGAGGGCCCAGTACTTC.

The chain has TRBV9 and TRBJ1-2; TRBD1 might be the D (6 bases). CDR3 size: 14 residues. Germline V CDR1 and CDR2: SGDLS, YYNGEE. V shed 3 bases and J shed 6 bases, with 15 bases lying between them. CDR3 bases: TGTGCCAGCAGCGCCCGGACAGATAGGAATGGCTACACCTTC. Translated: CASSARTDRNGYTF.

The chain joins TRBV30 to TRBJ1-1; a possible D gene is TRBD1 (5 bases). The CDR3 totals 13 residues. The V end lost 4 bases, the J end lost 2 bases, and 11 bases lay between the germline ends. Germline CDR1 is GTSNPN and CDR2 is SVGIG (reference sequence). Written as DNA, the CDR3 is TGTGCCTGGAAAACAGGATTTAACACTGAAGCTTTCTTT. Translated, it gives CAWKTGFNTEAFF.

This clone was counted a few times. This rearrangement joins TRBV12-3 or TRBV12-4 to TRBJ1-2; D remains ambiguous. This CDR3 has 12 amino acids. Trimming cost V 5 bases and J 10 bases, with 14 bases left between them. CDR3 loop: CASSRMESFYTF. In DNA form, the CDR3 reads TGTGCCAGCAGTAGAATGGAGTCTTTCTACACCTTC.

This clone appeared a few times. The gene calls are TRBV19 and TRBJ1-1; the D gene is possibly TRBD1 (6 bases). CDR3 length equals 13 residues. CDR1 LNHDA and CDR2 SQIVND come from the germline V gene (reference sequence). With 3 bases removed from V and 11 bases from J, the gap between germline ends came to 16 bases. The CDR3 coding sequence is TGTGCCAGTAGTATCCCCGACAGGTCTGGGGCTTTCTTT. It specifies CASSIPDRSGAFF.

This sequence joins TRBV11-2 and TRBJ1-1, with 7 bases that match TRBD1. This CDR3 comprises 12 residues. Germline CDR1 is SGHAT and CDR2 is FQNNGV. J was trimmed by 3 bases and V by 10 bases; bases with no gene match: 5. In DNA form, the CDR3 reads TGTGCCACAGGACAGGATCACACTGAAGCTTTCTTT. Residues: CATGQDHTEAFF.

This clone showed up many times. V and J are TRBV30 and TRBJ2-7, with D possibly matching TRBD1 (5 bases). This CDR3 spans 16 amino acids. V lost 1 base and J 6 bases, leaving 22 bases between the germline ends. CDR1 GTSNPN and CDR2 SVGIG come from the germline V gene (reference sequence). The CDR3, as DNA: TGTGCCTGGAGTGCCTCACAGGCAACCCTAAGATCCGAGCAGTACTTC. This sequence encodes CAWSASQATLRSEQYF.